The clone carrying this T cell receptor beta chain showed up many times. TCRdb reprocessed the 5' RACE reads with MiXCR, giving one entry per CDR3 protein. Here the sample spans 250,000 or so distinct CDR3 sequences, roughly a quarter being singletons. The data originate from a study of CD8 T cells in ankylosing spondylitis. Trimming stripped 3 bases from V and 7 bases from J, with 14 bases between. This CDR3 is built from 13 residues. Germline loops: CDR1 SGDLS, CDR2 YYNGEE. Source material: blood, either unsorted or a sorted T cell fraction (not recorded which). The source is a male donor with ankylosing spondylitis or in good health (not recorded which). This sequence joins TRBV9 and TRBJ2-7; D possibly corresponds to TRBD2 (6 bases). This CDR3 is CASSATPGGEQYF. CDR3 sequence (DNA): TGTGCCAGCAGCGCGACGCCCGGGGGAGAGCAGTACTTC.